This passage covers 15 T cell receptor beta chains from one sample sequenced in a study of multiple sclerosis patients with progressive multifocal leukoencephalopathy (dated by TCRdb to between 2018 and 2020). The time point tag for this specimen amounts to: 5 to 6 months of natalizumab therapy. In light of the paper, this sample's treatment or condition label describes: on natalizumab therapy at sampling. The library was generated by the immunoSEQ multiplex PCR assay. Entries here come from immuneACCESS through TCRdb and include only in-frame sequences with V and J called. Some clones fail to appear in such tables; in the studies checked, an unresolved V gene covers under half of the shortfall, and the cause of the remainder is unknown. Recorded for this sample are around 30,000 clones; roughly 90% of them occurred a single time. The ten largest clones add up to approximately 1.4% of the sample.

Sequences were derived from PBMCs, sampled from a patient treated with natalizumab. Every receptor here comes from a human donor with multiple sclerosis.

The V call is TRBV13, the J call TRBJ2-6; D may be TRBD1 (5 bases). This CDR3 has 16 residues. The V and J ends lost 7 bases and 2 bases respectively, with 15 bases between them. The germline gives CDR1 PRHDT, CDR2 FYEKMQ (reference sequence). The CDR3 DNA is TGTGCCAGCACGGATCAAGGGGCGACTGGGGCCAACGTCCTGACTTTC. Protein: CASTDQGATGANVLTF.

V gene TRBV29-1 combines with J gene TRBJ2-4; 7 bases agree with TRBD2. This CDR3 spans 16 amino acids. Germline V gene data show CDR1 as SQVTM and CDR2 as ANQGSEA. V shed 4 bases, J shed 0 bases, and the junction held 9 bases outside the gene matches. The CDR3 spells CSVARFAGEAKNIQYF. For the CDR3, the DNA is TGCAGCGTTGCCCGTTTTGCGGGAGAAGCCAAAAACATTCAGTACTTC.

V usage is TRBV19 and J usage is TRBJ1-2, with D maybe TRBD1 (5 bases). The CDR3 is made up of 13 amino acids. Germline V lookup: CDR1 LNHDA, CDR2 SQIVND (reference sequence). The V and J ends lost 4 bases and 1 base respectively, with 7 bases between them. The CDR3 coding sequence is TGTGCCAGTAGTACGACAGTTAACTATGGCTACACCTTC. This translates into CASSTTVNYGYTF. Variable domain in full (rest from reference TRBV19 and TRBJ1-2): DGGITQSPKYLFRKEGQNVTLSCEQNLNHDAMYWYRQDPGQGLRLIYYSQIVNDFQKGDIAEGYSVSREKKESFPLTVTSAQKNPTAFYLCASSTTVNYGYTFGSGTRLTVV.

The V and J genes are TRBV28 and TRBJ2-5; 7 positions match TRBD2. Germline CDR1 MDHEN, CDR2 SYDVKM. J lost 5 bases, V lost 10 bases, and 13 bases had no gene match. This CDR3 contains 14 residues. DNA of the CDR3: TGTGCCACCATAAGACTGGGGGAGGGGGAGACCCAGTACTTC. Protein product: CATIRLGEGETQYF. The entire variable domain, with the rest obtained from reference TRBV28 and TRBJ2-5, is as follows: DVKVTQSSRYLVKRTGEKVFLECVQDMDHENMFWYRQDPGLGLRLIYFSYDVKMKEKGDIPEGYSVSREKKERFSLILESASTNQTSMYLCATIRLGEGETQYFGPGTRLLVL.

This rearrangement joins TRBV28 to TRBJ1-6; 8 nucleotides align to TRBD1. With V trimmed by 3 bases and J by 17 bases, 9 bases remained unmatched. The CDR3 is 13 amino acids. Germline CDR1 and CDR2: MDHEN and SYDVKM. The DNA for the CDR3 is TGTGCCAGCAGTTTTCTTCCGGGACAGGATGTCCACTTT. As protein: CASSFLPGQDVHF.

V gene TRBV7-9 combines with J gene TRBJ1-5; a weak D match, TRBD1 (5 bases). The CDR3 length is 15 residues. Germline values: CDR1 SEHNR, CDR2 FQNEAQ (reference sequence). Trimming shortened V by 4 bases and J by 4 bases, and 14 bases separated the two germline ends. The CDR3 coding sequence is TGTGCCAGCAGCTCAACCCGGGACTGGAATCAGCCCCAGCATTTT. Translation: CASSSTRDWNQPQHF.

This chain uses TRBV7-8 with TRBJ2-7, with 11 bases identical to TRBD2. Germline V gene data show CDR1 as SGHVS and CDR2 as FQNEAQ. CDR3 length equals 17 residues. The V gene end was trimmed by 4 bases and the J gene end by 5 bases; junction bases not matched to a gene: 13. CDR3: CASSSRPTSGSLHEQYF. The CDR3 bases are TGTGCCAGCAGCTCCCGCCCCACTAGCGGGAGTCTCCACGAGCAGTACTTC.

The rearrangement uses TRBV5-4 and TRBJ1-4; a weak D match, TRBD1 (5 bases). The CDR3 sequence is 17 residues long. Germline values: CDR1 SGHNT, CDR2 YYREEE (reference sequence). Trimming took off 5 bases at V and 4 bases at J, with 21 bases between the two ends. CDR3 in DNA: TGTGCCAGCAGTAAGGCGTCATCTGGGGGAGTTAATGAAAAACTGTTTTTT. It is translated as CASSKASSGGVNEKLFF.

V is TRBV5-1 and J is TRBJ2-7, with 7 bases fitting TRBD2. Germline CDR1 reads SGHRS; CDR2 reads YFSETQ. V was clipped by 4 bases and J by 7 bases; unmatched bases: 11. The CDR3 has 14 residues. The CDR3 protein is CASSAVAGVGEQYF. CDR3 nucleotides: TGCGCCAGCAGCGCCGTGGCGGGAGTAGGTGAGCAGTACTTC.

This clone was counted a few times. This chain uses TRBV5-4 with TRBJ1-3, with TRBD1 identical over 7 bases. V was clipped by 4 bases and J by 0 bases; unmatched bases: 13. CDR3 size: 18 residues. Germline V gives CDR1 SGHNT, CDR2 YYREEE (reference sequence). The CDR3 reads CASSPGGGQPISGNTIYF. CDR3 DNA: TGTGCCAGCAGCCCGGGAGGGGGCCAACCTATCTCTGGAAACACCATATATTTT.

The chain is built from TRBV6-5 and TRBJ1-2, with D possibly TRBD1 on 6 matching bases. Germline loops: CDR1 MNHEY, CDR2 SVGAGI. V lost 8 bases and J lost 3, with 13 bases in between. The CDR3 is 13 residues long. The DNA for the CDR3 is TGTGCCAGCCCTCAAGGACAGTACTATGGCTACACCTTC. This gives the protein CASPQGQYYGYTF.

The chain is built from TRBV28 and TRBJ2-5, with 7 bases fitting TRBD1. The last part of the DNA fits TRBJ2-7 better; the J call may be wrong. The germline gives CDR1 MDHEN, CDR2 SYDVKM. The CDR3 has 14 amino acids. The CDR3, as DNA: TGTGCCAGCAGTTTTTCGGGACAGACCTACGAGCAGTACTTC. Protein: CASSFSGQTYEQYF.

V usage is TRBV28 and J usage is TRBJ1-1; D perhaps matches TRBD1 (6 bases). The germline gives CDR1 MDHEN, CDR2 SYDVKM. The CDR3 is made up of 11 amino acids. V was pared by 11 bases and J by 10 bases, with 17 bases between. The CDR3 DNA reads as TGTGCCTGGGGGCTCGGACAAAGAGCTTTCTTT. This codes for CAWGLGQRAFF.

V usage is TRBV28 and J usage is TRBJ2-1, with a possible D match to TRBD2 (5 bases). The CDR3 contains 14 residues. The germline CDR1 and CDR2 sequences are MDHEN and SYDVKM. V dropped 6 bases and J dropped 5 bases, with 14 bases sitting between them. The CDR3: CASRARGSNNEQFF. The CDR3 DNA follows: TGTGCCAGCAGAGCTCGCGGGTCTAACAATGAGCAGTTCTTC.

J is TRBJ2-2 and V is TRBV6-1; D is possibly TRBD2 (6 bases). Trimming took 1 base from V and 6 from J, leaving 15 bases between them. The CDR3 loop spans 16 amino acids. Looked up from germline, CDR1 is MNHNS and CDR2 is SASEGT. The CDR3 is CASSEVPSALPGELFF. CDR3 nucleotide sequence: TGTGCCAGCAGTGAAGTCCCTAGCGCCTTGCCCGGGGAGCTGTTTTTT.